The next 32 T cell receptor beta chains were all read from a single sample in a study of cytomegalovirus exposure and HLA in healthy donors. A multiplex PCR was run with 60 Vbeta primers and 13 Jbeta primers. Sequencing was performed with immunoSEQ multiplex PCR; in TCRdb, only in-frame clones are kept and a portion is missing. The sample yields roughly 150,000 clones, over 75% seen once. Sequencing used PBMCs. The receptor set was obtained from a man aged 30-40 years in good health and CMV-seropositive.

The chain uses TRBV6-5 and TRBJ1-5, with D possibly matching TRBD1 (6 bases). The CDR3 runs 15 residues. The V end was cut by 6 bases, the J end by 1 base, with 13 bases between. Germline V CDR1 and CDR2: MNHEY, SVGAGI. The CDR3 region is CASSSNQGSNQPQHF. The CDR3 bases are TGTGCCAGCAGCTCGAATCAGGGGAGCAATCAGCCCCAGCATTTT.

CDR3 region: CASSVDPDPSSGNTIYF. CDR3 in DNA: TGTGCCAGCAGCGTAGACCCCGATCCTAGCTCTGGAAACACCATATATTTT. The chain joins TRBV9 to TRBJ1-3; D remains ambiguous. The V end was cut by 0 bases, the J end by 0 bases, with 13 bases between. CDR1 SGDLS and CDR2 YYNGEE come from the germline V gene. This CDR3 has 17 residues.

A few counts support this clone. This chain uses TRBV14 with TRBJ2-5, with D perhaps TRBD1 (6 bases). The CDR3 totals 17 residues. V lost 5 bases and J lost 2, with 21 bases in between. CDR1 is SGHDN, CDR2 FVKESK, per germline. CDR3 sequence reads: CASSSFRDTNLQETQYF. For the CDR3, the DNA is TGTGCCAGCAGCTCCTTCCGGGACACGAACTTGCAAGAGACCCAGTACTTC.

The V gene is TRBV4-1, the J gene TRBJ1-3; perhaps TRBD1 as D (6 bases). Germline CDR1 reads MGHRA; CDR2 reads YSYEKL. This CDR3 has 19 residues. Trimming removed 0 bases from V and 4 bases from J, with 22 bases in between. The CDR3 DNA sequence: TGCGCCAGCAGCCAAGAGGGGGAGGGGACACTAAACCTGGGAAACACCATATATTTT. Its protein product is CASSQEGEGTLNLGNTIYF.

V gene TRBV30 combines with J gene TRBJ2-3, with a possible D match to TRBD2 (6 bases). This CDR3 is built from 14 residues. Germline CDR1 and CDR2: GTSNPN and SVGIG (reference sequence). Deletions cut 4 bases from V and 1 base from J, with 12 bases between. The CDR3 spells CAWTTGTGTDTQYF. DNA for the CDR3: TGTGCCTGGACAACCGGGACTGGCACAGATACGCAGTATTTT.

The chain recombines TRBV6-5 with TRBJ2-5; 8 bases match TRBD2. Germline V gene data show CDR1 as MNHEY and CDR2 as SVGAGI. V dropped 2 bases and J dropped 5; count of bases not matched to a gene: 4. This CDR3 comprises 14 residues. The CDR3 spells CASSYQREMETQYF. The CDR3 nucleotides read TGTGCCAGCAGTTACCAGCGGGAGATGGAGACCCAGTACTTC.

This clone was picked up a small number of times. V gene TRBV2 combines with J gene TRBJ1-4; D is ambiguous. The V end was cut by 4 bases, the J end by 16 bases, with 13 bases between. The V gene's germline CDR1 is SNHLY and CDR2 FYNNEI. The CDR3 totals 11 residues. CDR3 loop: CASSVAVLKFF. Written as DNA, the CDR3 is TGTGCCAGCAGTGTCGCGGTGCTTAAGTTTTTT.

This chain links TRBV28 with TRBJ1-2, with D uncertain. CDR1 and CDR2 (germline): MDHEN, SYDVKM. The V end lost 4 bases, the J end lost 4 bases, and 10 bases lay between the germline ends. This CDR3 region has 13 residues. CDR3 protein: CASSSLSGYGYTF. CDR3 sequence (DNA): TGTGCCAGCAGTTCCCTCTCGGGCTATGGCTACACCTTC.

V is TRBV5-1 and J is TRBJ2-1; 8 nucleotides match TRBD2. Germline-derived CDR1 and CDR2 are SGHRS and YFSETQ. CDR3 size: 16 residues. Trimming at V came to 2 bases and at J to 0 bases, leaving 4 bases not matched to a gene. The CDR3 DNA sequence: TGCGCCAGCAGCTTTTTCGCGGGGGGCTCCTACAATGAGCAGTTCTTC. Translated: CASSFFAGGSYNEQFF.

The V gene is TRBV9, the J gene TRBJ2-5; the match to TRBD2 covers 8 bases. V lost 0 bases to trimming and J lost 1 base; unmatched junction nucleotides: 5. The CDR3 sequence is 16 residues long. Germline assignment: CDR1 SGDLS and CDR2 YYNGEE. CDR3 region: CASSVANRGGQETQYF. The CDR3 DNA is TGTGCCAGCAGCGTAGCAAACCGGGGGGGCCAAGAGACCCAGTACTTC.

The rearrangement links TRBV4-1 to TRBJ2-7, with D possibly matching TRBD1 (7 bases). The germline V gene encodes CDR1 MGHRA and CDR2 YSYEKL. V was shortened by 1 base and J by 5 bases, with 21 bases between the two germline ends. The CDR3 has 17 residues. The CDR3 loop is CASSQGEWRDRLDEQYF. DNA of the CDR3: TGCGCCAGCAGCCAAGGGGAGTGGAGGGACAGATTAGACGAGCAGTACTTC.

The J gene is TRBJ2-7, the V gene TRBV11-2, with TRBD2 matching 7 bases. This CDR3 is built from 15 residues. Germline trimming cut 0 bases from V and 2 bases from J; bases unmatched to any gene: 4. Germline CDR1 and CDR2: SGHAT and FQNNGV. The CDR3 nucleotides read TGTGCCAGCAGCTTAGACCCCCTAGCGGCCTACGAGCAGTACTTC. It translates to CASSLDPLAAYEQYF.

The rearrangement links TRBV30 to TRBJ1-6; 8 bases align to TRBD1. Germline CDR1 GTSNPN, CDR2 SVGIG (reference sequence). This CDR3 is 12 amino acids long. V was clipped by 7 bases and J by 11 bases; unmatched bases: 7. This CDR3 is CASSGGRTPLHF. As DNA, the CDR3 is TGTGCCTCCTCAGGGGGCCGGACACCCCTCCACTTT.

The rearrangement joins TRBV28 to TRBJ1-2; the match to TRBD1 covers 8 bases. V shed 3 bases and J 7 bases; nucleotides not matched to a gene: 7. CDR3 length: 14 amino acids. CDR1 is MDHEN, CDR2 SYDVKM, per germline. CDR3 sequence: CASSFPQGGGGYTF. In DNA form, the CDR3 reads TGTGCCAGCAGTTTTCCACAGGGGGGGGGTGGCTACACCTTC.

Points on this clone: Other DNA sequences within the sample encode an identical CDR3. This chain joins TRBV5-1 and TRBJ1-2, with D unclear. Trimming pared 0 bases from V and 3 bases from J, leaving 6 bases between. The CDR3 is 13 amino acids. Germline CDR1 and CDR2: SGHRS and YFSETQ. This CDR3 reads CASSLVRDYGYTF. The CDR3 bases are TGCGCCAGCAGCTTGGTACGGGACTATGGCTACACCTTC.

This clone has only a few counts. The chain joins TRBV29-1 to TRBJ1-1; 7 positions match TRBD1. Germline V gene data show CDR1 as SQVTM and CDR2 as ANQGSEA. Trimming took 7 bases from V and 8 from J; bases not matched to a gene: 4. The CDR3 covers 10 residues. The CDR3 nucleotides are TGCAGCGCCGTGGACAGGGAAGCTTTCTTT. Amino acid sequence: CSAVDREAFF.

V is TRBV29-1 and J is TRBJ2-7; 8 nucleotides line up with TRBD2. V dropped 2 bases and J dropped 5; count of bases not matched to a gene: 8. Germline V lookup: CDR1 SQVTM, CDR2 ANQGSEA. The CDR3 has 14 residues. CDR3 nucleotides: TGCAGCGTTGAAAGCCGGGAGGGAGGGAACGAGCAGTACTTC. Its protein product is CSVESREGGNEQYF.

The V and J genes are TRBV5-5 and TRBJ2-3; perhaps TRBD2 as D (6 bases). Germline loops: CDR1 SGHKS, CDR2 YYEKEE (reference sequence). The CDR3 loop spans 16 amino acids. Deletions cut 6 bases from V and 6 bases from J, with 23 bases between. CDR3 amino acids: CASIPRGVAAFDTQYF. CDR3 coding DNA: TGTGCCAGCATCCCCCGCGGGGTAGCGGCCTTTGATACGCAGTATTTT. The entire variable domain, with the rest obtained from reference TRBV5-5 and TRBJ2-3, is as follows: DAGVTQSPTHLIKTRGQQVTLRCSPISGHKSVSWYQQVLGQGPQFIFQYYEKEERGRGNFPDRFSARQFPNYSSELNVNALLLGDSALYLCASIPRGVAAFDTQYFGPGTRLTVL.

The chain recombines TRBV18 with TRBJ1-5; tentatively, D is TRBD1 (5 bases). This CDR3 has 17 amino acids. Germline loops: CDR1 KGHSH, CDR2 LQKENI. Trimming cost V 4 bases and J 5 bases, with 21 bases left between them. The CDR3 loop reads CASSLGHPGSSDQPQHF. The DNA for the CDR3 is TGTGCCAGCTCACTCGGACACCCTGGTAGTAGTGATCAGCCCCAGCATTTT.

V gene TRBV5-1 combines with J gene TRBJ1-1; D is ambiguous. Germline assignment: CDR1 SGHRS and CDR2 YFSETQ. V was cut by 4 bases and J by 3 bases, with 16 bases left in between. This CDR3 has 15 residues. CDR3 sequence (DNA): TGCGCCAGCAGCCAGGAAGGCAGGTTGGACACTGAAGCTTTCTTT. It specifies CASSQEGRLDTEAFF.

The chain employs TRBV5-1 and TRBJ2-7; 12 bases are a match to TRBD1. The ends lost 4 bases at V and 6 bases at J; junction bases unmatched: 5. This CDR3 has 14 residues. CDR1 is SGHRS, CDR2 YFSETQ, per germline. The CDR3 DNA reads TGCGCCAGCAGCGAGGGACAGGGGGCTTCCGAGCAGTACTTC. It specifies CASSEGQGASEQYF.

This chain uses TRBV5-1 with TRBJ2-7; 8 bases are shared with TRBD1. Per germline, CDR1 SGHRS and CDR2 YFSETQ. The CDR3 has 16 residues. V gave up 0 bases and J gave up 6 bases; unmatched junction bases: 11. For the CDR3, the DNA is TGCGCCAGCAGCTTGGCCCTCGGGGCAGGGGGCGGCGAGCAGTACTTC. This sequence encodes CASSLALGAGGGEQYF.

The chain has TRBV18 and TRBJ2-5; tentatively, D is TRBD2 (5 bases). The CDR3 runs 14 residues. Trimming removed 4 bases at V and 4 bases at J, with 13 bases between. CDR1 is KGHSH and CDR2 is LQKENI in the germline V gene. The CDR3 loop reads CASSRSTEGETQYF. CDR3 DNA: TGTGCCAGCTCACGCTCAACCGAGGGAGAGACCCAGTACTTC.

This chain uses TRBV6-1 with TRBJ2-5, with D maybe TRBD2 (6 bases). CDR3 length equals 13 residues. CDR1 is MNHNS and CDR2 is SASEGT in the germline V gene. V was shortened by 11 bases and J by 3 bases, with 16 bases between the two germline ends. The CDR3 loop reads CAVVSLAKETQYF. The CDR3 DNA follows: TGTGCCGTCGTCTCTCTAGCGAAAGAGACCCAGTACTTC.

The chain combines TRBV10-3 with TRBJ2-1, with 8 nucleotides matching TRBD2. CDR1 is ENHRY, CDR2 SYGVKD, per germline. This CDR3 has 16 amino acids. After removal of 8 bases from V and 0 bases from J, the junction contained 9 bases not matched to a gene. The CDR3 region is CAIGRRSGASYNEQFF. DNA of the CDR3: TGTGCCATCGGACGACGTAGCGGGGCCTCCTACAATGAGCAGTTCTTC.

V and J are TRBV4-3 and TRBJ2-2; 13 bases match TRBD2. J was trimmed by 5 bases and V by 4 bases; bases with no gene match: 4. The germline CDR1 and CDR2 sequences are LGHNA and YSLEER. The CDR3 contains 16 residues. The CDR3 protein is CASSPILAGGTGELFF. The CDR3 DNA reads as TGCGCCAGCAGCCCGATACTAGCGGGGGGGACCGGGGAGCTGTTTTTT.

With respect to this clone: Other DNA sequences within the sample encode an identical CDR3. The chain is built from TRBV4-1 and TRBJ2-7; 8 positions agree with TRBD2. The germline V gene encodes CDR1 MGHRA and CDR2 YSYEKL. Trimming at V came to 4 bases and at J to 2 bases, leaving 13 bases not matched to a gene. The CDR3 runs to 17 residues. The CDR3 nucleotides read TGCGCCAGCAGCCCAGGACGGGAGGGCCGGGGGGCCTACGAGCAGTACTTC. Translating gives CASSPGREGRGAYEQYF.

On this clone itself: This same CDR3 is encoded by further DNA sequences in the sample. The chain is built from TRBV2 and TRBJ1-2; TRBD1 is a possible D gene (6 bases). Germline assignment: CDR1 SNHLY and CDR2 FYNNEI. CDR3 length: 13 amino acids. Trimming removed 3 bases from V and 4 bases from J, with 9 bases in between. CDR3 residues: CASSERQVYGYTF. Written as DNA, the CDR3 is TGTGCCAGCAGTGAGAGACAGGTCTATGGCTACACCTTC.

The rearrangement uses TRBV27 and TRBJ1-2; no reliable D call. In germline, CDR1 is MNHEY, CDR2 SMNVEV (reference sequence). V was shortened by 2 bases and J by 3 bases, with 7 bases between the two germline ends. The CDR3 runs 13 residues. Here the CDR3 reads CASSLNIYYGYTF. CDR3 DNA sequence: TGTGCCAGCAGTTTAAACATATACTATGGCTACACCTTC.

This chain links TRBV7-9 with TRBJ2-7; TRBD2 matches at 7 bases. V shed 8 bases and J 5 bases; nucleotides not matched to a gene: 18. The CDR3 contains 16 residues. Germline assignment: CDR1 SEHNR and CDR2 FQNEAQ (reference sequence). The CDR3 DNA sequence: TGTGCCAGCCGGAACCAAGGACTATCTCGGGAGGACGAGCAGTACTTC. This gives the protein CASRNQGLSREDEQYF.

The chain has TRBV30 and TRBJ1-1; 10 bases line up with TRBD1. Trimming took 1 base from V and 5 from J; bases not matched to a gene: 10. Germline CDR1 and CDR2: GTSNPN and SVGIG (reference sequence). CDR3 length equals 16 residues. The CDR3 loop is CAWSASPTGGRTEAFF. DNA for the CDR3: TGTGCCTGGAGTGCCTCTCCGACAGGGGGCCGGACTGAAGCTTTCTTT.

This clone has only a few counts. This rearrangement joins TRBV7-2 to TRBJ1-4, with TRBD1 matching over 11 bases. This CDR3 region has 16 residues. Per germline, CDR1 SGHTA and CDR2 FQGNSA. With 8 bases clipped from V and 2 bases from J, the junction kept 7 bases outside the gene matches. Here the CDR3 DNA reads TGTGCCAGCGGACTTGGACAGGGGGCGACTAATGAAAAACTGTTTTTT. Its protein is CASGLGQGATNEKLFF.